The present T cell receptor beta chain was sequenced within a study of identical twins. Findings of the study overall: Weaker excess twin sharing was seen among beta out-of-frame sequences. These conclusions were based on statistical analysis (cross-sectional, not following the same donors).

Each cDNA held unique molecular identifiers, and template switching gave it a universal primer site. TCRdb fed the 5' RACE reads into MiXCR, producing one record per CDR3 protein. The sample lists about 550,000 distinct CDR3 sequences, around 20% occurring once. With respect to this clonotype: As yet, its antigen is unknown.

Among all donors, each was a healthy Caucasian. The CDR3 is made up of 17 amino acids. V trimming: 6 bases; J trimming: 1 base; junction bases outside the gene matches: 12. Per germline, CDR1 ENHRY and CDR2 SYGVKD. The same sample was also studied in work on yellow fever vaccine responses in identical twins.

The material sequenced was CD4+ T cells sorted from blood. The chain joins TRBV10-3 to TRBJ2-5, with TRBD2 matching over 9 bases. The sequence was collected from a woman aged 18-29 years in good health. The CDR3 DNA sequence: TGTGCCATCAGCCGAGGAGCGGGGGGACCTTTCCAAGAGACCCAGTACTTC. Amino acid sequence: CAISRGAGGPFQETQYF.